This T cell receptor beta chain appears in the sequencing data of a study of blood T cell repertoires in COVID-19. Ages ranged from about 18 to 89 years, with residence in about 23 US areas. Donors in Cohort 3 counted as recovered after two negative PCRs, clearance, or symptom resolution. Sequenced by immunoSEQ multiplex PCR; TCRdb stores in-frame clones only, minus some. The sample has 310,000 or so clones, around 90% seen once. Looked up from germline, CDR1 is SGHTA and CDR2 is FQGNSA. The germline V and J ends were trimmed by 4 bases and 0 bases, with 7 bases remaining between them. The CDR3 spans 13 residues.

This receptor was obtained from a woman aged 25 to 39 who had recovered from COVID-19. The chain has TRBV7-2 and TRBJ2-7; possible D gene TRBD1, 6 bases. Sample: PBMCs or T cells enriched from blood (not recorded which). The CDR3 spells CASSSQGSYEQYF. CDR3 nucleotides: TGTGCCAGCAGCTCACAGGGCTCCTACGAGCAGTACTTC.